One and the same sample provided the 9 T cell receptor beta chains below, sequenced in a study of T cell changes during pregnancy in multiple sclerosis. Method: immunoSEQ multiplex PCR; TCRdb's copy keeps in-frame clones and lacks some. The repertoire includes tens of thousands of clones, 90% of them detected once, and under 0.75% sits in the top ten. The material sequenced was CD4+ T cells from peripheral blood mononuclear cells, taken in the third trimester of pregnancy. Receptor source: a female donor in good health, enrolled as a control in a pregnancy study.

The chain uses TRBV7-9 and TRBJ2-1, with a tentative D call TRBD2 (5 bases). V dropped 2 bases and J dropped 4 bases, with 6 bases sitting between them. This CDR3 comprises 13 residues. The germline V gene has CDR1 SEHNR and CDR2 FQNEAQ (reference sequence). CDR3 nucleotide sequence: TGTGCCAGCAGCTTAAAGCGGTACAATGAGCAGTTCTTC. It specifies CASSLKRYNEQFF.

This chain connects TRBV30 to TRBJ2-3, with D hard to call. Germline V gives CDR1 GTSNPN, CDR2 SVGIG (reference sequence). This CDR3 is 14 amino acids long. Deletions cut 0 bases from V and 1 base from J, with 8 bases between. The CDR3: CAWSVSQGTDTQYF. As DNA, the CDR3 is TGTGCCTGGAGTGTAAGCCAGGGCACAGATACGCAGTATTTT.

The chain is built from TRBV2 and TRBJ1-5; D might be TRBD1 (5 bases). V lost 6 bases, J lost 4 bases, and 16 bases lay in between. The germline gives CDR1 SNHLY, CDR2 FYNNEI. The CDR3 contains 15 residues. The CDR3 DNA is TGTGCCAGCAGGGGGGGAGGGTACAGAAATCAGCCCCAGCATTTT. This encodes CASRGGGYRNQPQHF.

In its sample, this clone was seen a few times. The CDR3 DNA reads TGTGCCTGGTCGGCCCAAACGGGCTATGGCTACACCTTC. This encodes CAWSAQTGYGYTF. The rearrangement links TRBV30 to TRBJ1-2; D call uncertain. The CDR3 sequence is 13 residues long. V was cut by 5 bases and J by 4 bases, with 14 bases left in between. Germline V gives CDR1 GTSNPN, CDR2 SVGIG (reference sequence).

The count of this clone is one. The rearrangement uses TRBV10-2 and TRBJ1-2; the D gene is possibly TRBD1 (6 bases). CDR1 and CDR2 (germline): WSHSY, SAAADI. The CDR3 is 13 amino acids. V gave up 5 bases and J gave up 3 bases, with 10 bases separating them. CDR3 in amino acids: CASSPGQYYGYTF. The CDR3 bases are TGCGCCAGCAGTCCGGGACAATACTATGGCTACACCTTC.

The chain carries TRBV27 and TRBJ1-5; 7 nucleotides align to TRBD1. V shed 4 bases, J shed 4 bases, and the junction held 7 bases outside the gene matches. The CDR3 sequence is 15 residues long. Germline-derived CDR1 and CDR2 are MNHEY and SMNVEV (reference sequence). The CDR3 spells CASSSQGTANQPQHF. CDR3 sequence (DNA): TGTGCCAGCAGTTCTCAAGGGACAGCAAATCAGCCCCAGCATTTT.

The V gene is TRBV6-5, the J gene TRBJ1-1; 9 bases agree with TRBD1. J lost 3 bases, V lost 4 bases, and 6 bases had no gene match. Germline CDR1 and CDR2: MNHEY and SVGAGI. This CDR3 is built from 15 residues. The CDR3 loop is CASSWTGVRDTEAFF. CDR3 nucleotides: TGTGCCAGCAGTTGGACAGGGGTCAGGGACACTGAAGCTTTCTTT.

This clone showed up just a few times. V is TRBV7-9 and J is TRBJ1-4; 11 bases map to TRBD1. CDR3 length equals 17 residues. The germline gives CDR1 SEHNR, CDR2 FQNEAQ (reference sequence). The junction had 7 bases not matched to a gene; V was cut back by 5 bases and J by 2 bases. The DNA for the CDR3 is TGTGCCAGCAGCCTAATACGGGACAGGGGGACTAATGAAAAACTGTTTTTT. This encodes CASSLIRDRGTNEKLFF.

The genes are TRBV19 and TRBJ1-1; 10 bases fit TRBD1. Germline V gene sequence: CDR1 LNHDA, CDR2 SQIVND (reference sequence). The V gene end was trimmed by 6 bases and the J gene end by 4 bases; junction bases not matched to a gene: 11. CDR3 length: 16 residues. CDR3 nucleotides: TGTGCCAGTAGCACGACAGGGGGCCGGCTTGGCACTGAAGCTTTCTTT. This gives the protein CASSTTGGRLGTEAFF.